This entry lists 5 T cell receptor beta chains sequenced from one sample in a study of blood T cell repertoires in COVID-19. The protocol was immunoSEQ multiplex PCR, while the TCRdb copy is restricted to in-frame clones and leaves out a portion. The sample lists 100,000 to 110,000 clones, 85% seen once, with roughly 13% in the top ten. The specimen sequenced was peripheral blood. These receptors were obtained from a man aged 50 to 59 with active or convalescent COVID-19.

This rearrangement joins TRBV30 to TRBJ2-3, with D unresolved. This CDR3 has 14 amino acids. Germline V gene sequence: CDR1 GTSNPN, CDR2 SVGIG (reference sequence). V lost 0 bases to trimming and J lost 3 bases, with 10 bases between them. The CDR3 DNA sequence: TGTGCCTGGAGTGTCGGCGGATGGACAGATACGCAGTATTTT. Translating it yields CAWSVGGWTDTQYF.

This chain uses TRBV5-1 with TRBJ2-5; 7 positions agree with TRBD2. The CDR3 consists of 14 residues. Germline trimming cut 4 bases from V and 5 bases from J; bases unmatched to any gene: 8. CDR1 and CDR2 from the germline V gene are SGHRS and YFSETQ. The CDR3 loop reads CASSPLGGRETQYF. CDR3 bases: TGCGCCAGCAGCCCACTCGGGGGGAGGGAGACCCAGTACTTC.

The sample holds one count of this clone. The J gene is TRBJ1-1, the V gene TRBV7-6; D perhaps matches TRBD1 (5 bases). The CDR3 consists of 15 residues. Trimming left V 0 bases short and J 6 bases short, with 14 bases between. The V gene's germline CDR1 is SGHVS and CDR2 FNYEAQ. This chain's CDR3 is CASSLASAGFAEAFF. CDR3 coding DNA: TGTGCCAGCAGCTTAGCAAGCGCAGGGTTTGCTGAAGCTTTCTTT. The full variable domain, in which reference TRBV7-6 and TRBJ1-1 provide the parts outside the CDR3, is GAGVSQSPRYKVTKRGQDVALRCDPISGHVSLYWYRQALGQGPEFLTYFNYEAQQDKSGLPNDRFSAERPEGSISTLTIQRTEQRDSAMYRCASSLASAGFAEAFFGQGTRLTVV.

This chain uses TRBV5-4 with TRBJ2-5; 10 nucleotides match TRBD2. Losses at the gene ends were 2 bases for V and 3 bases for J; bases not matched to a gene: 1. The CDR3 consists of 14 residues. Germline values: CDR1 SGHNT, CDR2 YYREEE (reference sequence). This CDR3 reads CASSFTSGKETQYF. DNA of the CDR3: TGTGCCAGCAGCTTTACTAGCGGGAAAGAGACCCAGTACTTC.

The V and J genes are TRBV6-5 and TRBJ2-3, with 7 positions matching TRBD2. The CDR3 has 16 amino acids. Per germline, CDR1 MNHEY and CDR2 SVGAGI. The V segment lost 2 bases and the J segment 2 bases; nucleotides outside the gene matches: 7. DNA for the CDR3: TGTGCCAGCAGTTACGCGGCTAGCGGATCCACAGATACGCAGTATTTT. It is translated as CASSYAASGSTDTQYF.